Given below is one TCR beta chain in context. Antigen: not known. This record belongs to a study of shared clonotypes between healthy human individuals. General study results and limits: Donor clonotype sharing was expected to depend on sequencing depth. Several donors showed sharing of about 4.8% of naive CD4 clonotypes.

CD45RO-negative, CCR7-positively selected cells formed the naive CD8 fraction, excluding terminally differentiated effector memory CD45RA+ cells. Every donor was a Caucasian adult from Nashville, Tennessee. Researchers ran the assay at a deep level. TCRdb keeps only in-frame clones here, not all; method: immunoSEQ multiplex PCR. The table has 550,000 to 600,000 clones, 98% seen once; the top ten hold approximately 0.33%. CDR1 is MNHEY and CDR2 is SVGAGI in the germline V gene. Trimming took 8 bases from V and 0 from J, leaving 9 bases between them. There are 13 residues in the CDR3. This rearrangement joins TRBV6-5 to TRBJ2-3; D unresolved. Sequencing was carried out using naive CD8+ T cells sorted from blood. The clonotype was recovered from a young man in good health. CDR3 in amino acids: CASGRTSTDTQYF. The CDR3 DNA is TGTGCCAGCGGGCGAACTAGCACAGATACGCAGTATTTT.